Listed here is a single T cell receptor (beta chain). Trimming cost V 4 bases and J 4 bases; bases outside gene matches: 7. CDR1 KGHDR and CDR2 SFDVKD come from the germline V gene. The CDR3 covers 15 residues. This specimen comes from a study of blood T cells in healthy people across ages. A second roughly 6 to 12 cycle PCR used barcoded and J-beta primers. One entry per CDR3 protein, called by TCRdb with MiXCR from the 5' RACE reads. Of 1.5 million to 2 million distinct CDR3 sequences detected, about 49% appear once; the ten largest clones hold around 2.1%. The chain links TRBV24-1 to TRBJ1-1; TRBD1 matches 8 bases. The TCR sequence derives from a woman between 35 and 50 years old in good health. The source material was blood. In DNA form, the CDR3 reads TGTGCCACCAGTGACTCCAACGACAGGGGCACTGAAGCTTTCTTT. This encodes CATSDSNDRGTEAFF.